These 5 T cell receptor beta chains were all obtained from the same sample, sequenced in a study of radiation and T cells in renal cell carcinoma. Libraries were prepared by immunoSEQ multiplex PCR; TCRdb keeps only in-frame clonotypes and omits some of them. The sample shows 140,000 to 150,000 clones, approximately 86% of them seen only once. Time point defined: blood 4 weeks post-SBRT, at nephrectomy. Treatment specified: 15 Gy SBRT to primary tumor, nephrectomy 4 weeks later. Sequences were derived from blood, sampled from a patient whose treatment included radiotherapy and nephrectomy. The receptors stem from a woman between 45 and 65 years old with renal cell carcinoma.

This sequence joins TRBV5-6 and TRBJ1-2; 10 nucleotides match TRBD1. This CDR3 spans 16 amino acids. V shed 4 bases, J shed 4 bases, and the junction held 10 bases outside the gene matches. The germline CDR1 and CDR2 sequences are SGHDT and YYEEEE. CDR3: CASSPGQGWEGYGYTF. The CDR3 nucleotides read TGTGCCAGCAGCCCGGGACAGGGGTGGGAGGGCTATGGCTACACCTTC.

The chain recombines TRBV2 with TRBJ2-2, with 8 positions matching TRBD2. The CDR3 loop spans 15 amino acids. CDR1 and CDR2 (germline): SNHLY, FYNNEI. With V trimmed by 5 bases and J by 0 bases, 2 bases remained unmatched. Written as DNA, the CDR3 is TGTGCCAGCAGTACAGCGGGAGCGAACACCGGGGAGCTGTTTTTT. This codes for CASSTAGANTGELFF.

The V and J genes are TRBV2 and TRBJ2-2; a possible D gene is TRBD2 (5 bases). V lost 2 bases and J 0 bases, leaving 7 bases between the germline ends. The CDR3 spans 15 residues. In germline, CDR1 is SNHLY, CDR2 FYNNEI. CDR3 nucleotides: TGTGCCAGCAGTGAAATCGGGACGAACACCGGGGAGCTGTTTTTT. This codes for CASSEIGTNTGELFF. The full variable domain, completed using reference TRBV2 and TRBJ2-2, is EPEVTQTPSHQVTQMGQEVILRCVPISNHLYFYWYRQILGQKVEFLVSFYNNEISEKSEIFDDQFSVERPDGSNFTLKIRSTKLEDSAMYFCASSEIGTNTGELFFGEGSRLTVL.

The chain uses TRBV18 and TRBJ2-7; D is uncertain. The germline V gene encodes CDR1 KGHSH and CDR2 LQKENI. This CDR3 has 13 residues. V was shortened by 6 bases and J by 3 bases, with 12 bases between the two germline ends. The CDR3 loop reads CASSLGPNYEQYF. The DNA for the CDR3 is TGTGCCAGCTCCCTCGGACCGAACTACGAGCAGTACTTC.

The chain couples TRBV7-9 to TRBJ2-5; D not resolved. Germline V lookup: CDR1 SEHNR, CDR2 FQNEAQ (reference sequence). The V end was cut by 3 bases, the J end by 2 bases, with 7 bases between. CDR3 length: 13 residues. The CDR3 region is CASSFRRQETQYF. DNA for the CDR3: TGTGCCAGCAGCTTCCGCAGACAAGAGACCCAGTACTTC.